The TCR beta chain described here comes from a study of blood T cell repertoires in COVID-19. Across the whole study: Sites across the United States, Italy and Spain contributed samples from acute and convalescent COVID-19. T cells, B-cell-depleted T cells, or PBMCs provided the cDNA or gDNA that served as material.

While infection was still active, Seattle patients were enrolled and then followed longitudinally. Per the authors' pipeline: Amplification of reference gene primers was used by the study to estimate nucleated cell counts. Profiled with immunoSEQ multiplex PCR; TCRdb holds only in-frame clones, not every one. V, J and clone size derive from that table, while D and trimming were established from the DNA sequence. The sample records 250,000 to 350,000 clones, 85% to 90% being singletons. The CDR3 loop spans 15 amino acids. The V segment lost 5 bases and the J segment 2 bases; nucleotides outside the gene matches: 4. Looked up from germline, CDR1 is SGHRS and CDR2 is YFSETQ.

This chain connects TRBV5-1 to TRBJ2-5; 12 nucleotides align to TRBD2. Sequenced: peripheral blood. This TCR was sampled from a woman younger than 45 with COVID-19, enrolled during active disease. The CDR3 DNA reads as TGCGCCAGCAGAACCGGACTAGCGGGACAAGAGACCCAGTACTTC. Protein sequence: CASRTGLAGQETQYF.